This passage covers 9 T cell receptor beta chains from one sample sequenced in a study of read filtering for tumor transcriptome and immune sequencing. This library used about 400 ng RNA and molecular barcoded adaptors spanning alpha/delta and beta/gamma chains. From the reads, TCRdb called clonotypes with MiXCR, one entry per CDR3 protein. This table has some 38,000 distinct CDR3 sequences, more than 13% appearing once. The sample taken for sequencing was a population of CD138-negative cells sorted from bone marrow. Receptors originate from a donor aged 40 or older with multiple myeloma.

Many counts were recorded for this clonotype. The chain has TRBV5-1 and TRBJ1-1; D is possibly TRBD1 (5 bases). Germline CDR1 reads SGHRS; CDR2 reads YFSETQ. The CDR3 has 13 residues. V dropped 4 bases and J dropped 2 bases, with 9 bases sitting between them. In DNA, the CDR3 is TGCGCCAGCAGCAGTCAGGGCAACACTGAAGCTTTCTTT. It yields the protein CASSSQGNTEAFF.

V is TRBV28 and J is TRBJ1-1, with D uncertain. The germline V gene encodes CDR1 MDHEN and CDR2 SYDVKM. V was clipped by 6 bases and J by 5 bases, with 7 bases between them. The CDR3 runs 11 residues. In nucleotides, the CDR3 is TGTGCCAGCAGAGATAATACTGAAGCTTTCTTT. It specifies CASRDNTEAFF.

This clonotype occurred many times. V usage is TRBV20-1 and J usage is TRBJ2-1; 7 bases are a match to TRBD1. This CDR3 is built from 15 residues. Germline loops: CDR1 DFQATT, CDR2 SNEGSKA (reference sequence). Trimming at V came to 3 bases and at J to 0 bases, leaving 5 bases not matched to a gene. CDR3 region: CSASPTGVSYNEQFF. The CDR3 nucleotides are TGCAGTGCTAGCCCTACAGGGGTCTCCTACAATGAGCAGTTCTTC.

In the case of this clonotype: Here the CDR3 omits its conserved ending phenylalanine or tryptophan, so a read error is the likely source. V is TRBV11-3 and J is TRBJ2-3; TRBD1 might be the D (6 bases). There are 16 residues in the CDR3. Germline loops: CDR1 SGHNT, CDR2 YENEEA. The V and J ends lost 0 bases and 1 base respectively, with 11 bases between them. CDR3 amino acids: CASSLDWRQGTDTQYS. CDR3 nucleotides: TGTGCCAGCAGCTTAGATTGGAGACAGGGCACAGATACGCAGTATTCA.

This clonotype was detected many times. This rearrangement joins TRBV6-2 or TRBV6-3 to TRBJ1-1; D gene unclear. V was clipped by 0 bases and J by 7 bases, with 21 bases between them. The CDR3 length is 17 residues. From germline, CDR1 is MNHEY and CDR2 SVGEGT. The CDR3 loop is CASSYSGPPVEVDEAFF. In DNA, the CDR3 is TGTGCCAGCAGTTACTCAGGGCCCCCGGTAGAAGTCGATGAAGCTTTCTTT.

This clonotype was seen at least ten times. The chain employs TRBV29-1 and TRBJ2-1, with a tentative D call TRBD1 (5 bases). This CDR3 contains 13 residues. V shed 6 bases and J shed 0 bases, with 9 bases lying between them. CDR1 and CDR2 from the germline V gene are SQVTM and ANQGSEA. This CDR3 reads CSVQADSYNEQFF. In nucleotides, the CDR3 is TGCAGCGTACAGGCGGACTCCTACAATGAGCAGTTCTTC.

Regarding this clonotype: With a far larger clone one base away, a read error is the likely cause. This likely comes from a read error, as the CDR3 has no conserved phenylalanine or tryptophan at its end. This chain uses TRBV6-5 with TRBJ2-1, with D uncertain. The CDR3 is 15 residues long. Germline V gives CDR1 MNHEY, CDR2 SVGAGI. The germline V and J ends were trimmed by 5 bases and 4 bases, with 15 bases remaining between them. The CDR3 DNA reads TGTGCCAGCAGTGTTAACTTCGAACGATACAATGAGCAGTTCCTC. As protein: CASSVNFERYNEQFL.

Regarding this clonotype: A far bigger clonotype differs at one base, so this is likely a read error. The chain combines TRBV6-1 with TRBJ2-1; 8 bases are a match to TRBD2. V shed 5 bases, J shed 9 bases, and the junction held 15 bases outside the gene matches. The V gene's germline CDR1 is MNHNS and CDR2 SASEGT. The CDR3 contains 16 residues. The CDR3 DNA sequence: TGTGCCAGCAGTTACTCCGGCGGGGGGCTAGGCAGTGAGCAGTTCTTC. Its protein is CASSYSGGGLGSEQFF.

This clonotype has just a few counts. Since a much larger clone is just one base distant, this may be a read error. The chain recombines TRBV4-3 with TRBJ1-4; no reliable D call. Germline CDR1 is LGHNA and CDR2 is YSLEER. The CDR3 has 13 amino acids. CDR3 DNA sequence: TGCACCAGCAGCCAAGGGACTAATGAAAAACTGTTTTTT. Its translation: CTSSQGTNEKLFF.